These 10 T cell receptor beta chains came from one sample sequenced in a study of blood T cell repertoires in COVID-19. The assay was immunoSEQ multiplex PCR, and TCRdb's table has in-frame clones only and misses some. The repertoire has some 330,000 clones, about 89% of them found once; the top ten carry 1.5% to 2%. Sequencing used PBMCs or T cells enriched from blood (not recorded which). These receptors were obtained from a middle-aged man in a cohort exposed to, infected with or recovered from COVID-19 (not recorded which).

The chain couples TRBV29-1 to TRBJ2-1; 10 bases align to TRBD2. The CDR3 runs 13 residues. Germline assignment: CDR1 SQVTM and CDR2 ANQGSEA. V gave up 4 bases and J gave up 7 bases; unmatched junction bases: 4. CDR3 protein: CSVASGRGNEQFF. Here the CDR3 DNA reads TGCAGCGTTGCCAGCGGGAGGGGAAATGAGCAGTTCTTC.

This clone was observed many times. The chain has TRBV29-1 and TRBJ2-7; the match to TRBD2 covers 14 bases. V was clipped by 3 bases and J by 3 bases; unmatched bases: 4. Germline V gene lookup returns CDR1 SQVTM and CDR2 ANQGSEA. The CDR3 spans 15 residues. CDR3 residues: CSVEGTSGSHYEQYF. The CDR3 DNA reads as TGCAGCGTTGAGGGGACTAGCGGGAGCCACTACGAGCAGTACTTC.

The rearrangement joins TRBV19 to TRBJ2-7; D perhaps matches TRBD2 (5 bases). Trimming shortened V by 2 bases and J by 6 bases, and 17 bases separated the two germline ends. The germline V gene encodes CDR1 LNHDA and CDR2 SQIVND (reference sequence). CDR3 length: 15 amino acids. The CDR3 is CASSIYPGLSSEQYF. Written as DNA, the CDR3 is TGTGCCAGTAGTATATATCCGGGATTATCTAGCGAGCAGTACTTC.

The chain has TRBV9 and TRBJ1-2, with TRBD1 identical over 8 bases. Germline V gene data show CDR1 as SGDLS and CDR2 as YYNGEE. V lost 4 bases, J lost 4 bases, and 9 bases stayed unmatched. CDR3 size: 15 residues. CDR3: CASSPPQGAVYGYTF. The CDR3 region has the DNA TGTGCCAGCAGCCCTCCCCAGGGGGCCGTCTATGGCTACACCTTC.

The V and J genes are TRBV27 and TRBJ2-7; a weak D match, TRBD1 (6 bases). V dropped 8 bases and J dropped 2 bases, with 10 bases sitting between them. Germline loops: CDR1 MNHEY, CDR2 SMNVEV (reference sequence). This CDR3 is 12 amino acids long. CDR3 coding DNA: TGTGCCAGCTACAGGGTGCCCTACGAGCAGTACTTC. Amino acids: CASYRVPYEQYF.

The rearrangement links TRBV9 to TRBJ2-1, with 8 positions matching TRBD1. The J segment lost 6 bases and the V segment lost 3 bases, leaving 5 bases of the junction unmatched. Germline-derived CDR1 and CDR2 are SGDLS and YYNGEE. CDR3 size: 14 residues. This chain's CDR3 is CASSEDRVFNEQFF. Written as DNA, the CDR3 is TGTGCCAGCAGCGAGGACAGGGTTTTCAATGAGCAGTTCTTC.

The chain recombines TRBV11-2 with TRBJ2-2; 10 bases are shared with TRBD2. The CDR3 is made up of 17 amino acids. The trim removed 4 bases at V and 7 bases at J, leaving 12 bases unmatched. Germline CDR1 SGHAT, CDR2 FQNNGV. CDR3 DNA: TGTGCCAGCAGCTCACGACTAGCGGGCCCAGTTGTCGGGGAGCTGTTTTTT. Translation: CASSSRLAGPVVGELFF.

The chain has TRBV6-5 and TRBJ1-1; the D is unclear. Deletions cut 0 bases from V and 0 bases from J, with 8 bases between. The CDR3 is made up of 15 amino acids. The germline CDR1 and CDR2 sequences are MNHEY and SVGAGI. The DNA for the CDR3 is TGTGCCAGCAGTTACTCGGCACAGCTGAACACTGAAGCTTTCTTT. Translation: CASSYSAQLNTEAFF.

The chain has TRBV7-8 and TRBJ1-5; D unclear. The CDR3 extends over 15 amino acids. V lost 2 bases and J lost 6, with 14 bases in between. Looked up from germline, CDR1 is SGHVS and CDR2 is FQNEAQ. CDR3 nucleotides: TGTGCCAGCAGCTTACGAGAAACGGGAGGTCAGCCCCAGCATTTT. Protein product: CASSLRETGGQPQHF.

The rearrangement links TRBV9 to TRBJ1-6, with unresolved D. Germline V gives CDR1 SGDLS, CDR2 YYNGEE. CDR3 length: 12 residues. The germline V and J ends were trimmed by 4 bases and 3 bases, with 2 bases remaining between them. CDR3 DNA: TGTGCCAGCAGCCGCTATAATTCACCCCTCCACTTT. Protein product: CASSRYNSPLHF.